Shown below are 3 T cell receptor beta chains from a single sample sequenced in a study of early T cells in non-severe SARS-CoV-2 infection. TCRdb analysed the 5' RACE reads with MiXCR anew, one entry per CDR3 protein. The data hold fewer than 55,000 distinct CDR3 sequences, with about 9.7% observed a single time. The source material was whole blood. These receptors were obtained from an adult who was a healthcare worker with PCR-confirmed SARS-CoV-2 infection or an uninfected control (not recorded which).

This clonotype was detected ten times or more. The rearrangement joins TRBV18 to TRBJ2-5; perhaps D is TRBD1 or TRBD2 (6 bases each). Trimming removed 3 bases from V and 2 bases from J, with 13 bases in between. The germline CDR1 and CDR2 sequences are KGHSH and LQKENI. CDR3 length: 15 amino acids. The CDR3 nucleotides read TGTGCCAGCTCACCTTTAGGAGGGGGACAAGAGACCCAGTACTTC. Its translation is CASSPLGGGQETQYF.

This clonotype was seen many times. V and J are TRBV29-1 and TRBJ1-1; a possible D gene is TRBD1 (6 bases). V lost 2 bases, J lost 4 bases, and 14 bases lay in between. The CDR3 extends over 14 amino acids. Germline V gene sequence: CDR1 SQVTM, CDR2 ANQGSEA. As DNA, the CDR3 is TGCAGCGTTGAACCCCAAGGAGGGGGCACTGAAGCTTTCTTT. Amino acid sequence: CSVEPQGGGTEAFF.

Many counts were recorded for this clonotype. V and J are TRBV6-5 and TRBJ2-2; 10 nucleotides agree with TRBD1. This CDR3 has 14 residues. The germline gives CDR1 MNHEY, CDR2 SVGAGI. The V gene end was trimmed by 6 bases and the J gene end by 7 bases; junction bases not matched to a gene: 5. The CDR3 is CASSRTGGFGELFF. DNA of the CDR3: TGTGCCAGCAGCCGGACAGGGGGGTTCGGGGAGCTGTTTTTT.